A single sample gave rise to the 26 T cell receptor beta chains below, sequenced in a study of T cell repertoires in cytomegalovirus infection. No antigen is known for these receptors. TCRdb recomputed calls from the reads with MiXCR, one row per CDR3 protein. There are about 900,000 distinct CDR3 sequences in the sample; around 32% occur only once, and roughly 13% lies in the top ten. The specimen comprised cultured CD8+ T cells from PBMCs, sampled from culture after CMV antigen stimulation. These receptors came from a human donor in good health (CMV status not recorded). Some clones in this sample may be carry-over from other donors' samples.

This clonotype occurred a few times. This rearrangement joins TRBV4-1 to TRBJ2-2; 7 bases are a match to TRBD1. The CDR3 sequence is 16 residues long. The V gene end was trimmed by 2 bases and the J gene end by 0 bases; junction bases not matched to a gene: 3. Germline V CDR1 and CDR2: MGHRA, YSYEKL. The CDR3: CASSQPGTANTGELFF. In nucleotides, the CDR3 is TGCGCCAGCAGCCAACCGGGGACAGCGAACACCGGGGAGCTGTTTTTT.

This clonotype was seen only a few times. This chain uses TRBV27 with TRBJ2-7; D might be TRBD2 (6 bases). The V gene lost 8 bases and the J gene lost 2 bases, with 19 bases spanning the gap. The germline CDR1 and CDR2 sequences are MNHEY and SMNVEV (reference sequence). This CDR3 comprises 15 residues. This CDR3 is CASRPQGDFPYEQYF. CDR3 DNA: TGTGCCAGCCGCCCTCAAGGGGACTTCCCCTACGAGCAGTACTTC.

The chain uses TRBV19 and TRBJ1-1; weak D call: TRBD1 (5 bases). The CDR3 has 13 residues. Trimming pared 5 bases from V and 5 bases from J, leaving 12 bases between. CDR1 LNHDA and CDR2 SQIVND come from the germline V gene (reference sequence). In DNA form, the CDR3 reads TGTGCCAGTAGTGGTGACACAGGTACTGAAGCTTTCTTT. This encodes CASSGDTGTEAFF.

This clonotype was detected a few times. V gene TRBV12-3 or TRBV12-4 combines with J gene TRBJ2-3; D not certain. V was clipped by 3 bases and J by 0 bases, with 19 bases between them. The CDR3 is 18 amino acids. CDR3 region: CASSFRNERTSSTDTQYF. The CDR3 nucleotides are TGTGCCAGCAGTTTTCGCAACGAGAGGACCTCTAGCACAGATACGCAGTATTTT.

This clonotype was seen ten or more times. This chain links TRBV7-2 with TRBJ2-1; 10 bases align to TRBD2. The CDR3 is 15 residues long. The J segment lost 5 bases and the V segment lost 3 bases, leaving 4 bases of the junction unmatched. Germline assignment: CDR1 SGHTA and CDR2 FQGNSA. In DNA, the CDR3 is TGTGCCAGCAGCTTCCTAGCGGGGGAGGACAATGAGCAGTTCTTC. It specifies CASSFLAGEDNEQFF. The complete variable domain, with remaining parts taken from reference TRBV7-2 and TRBJ2-1, reads GAGVSQSPSNKVTEKGKDVELRCDPISGHTALYWYRQSLGQGLEFLIYFQGNSAPDKSGLPSDRFSAERTGGSVSTLTIQRTQQEDSAVYLCASSFLAGEDNEQFFGPGTRLTVL.

This clonotype has only a few counts. This chain connects TRBV28 to TRBJ2-3; 13 bases agree with TRBD2. The CDR3 has 17 amino acids. The V gene end was trimmed by 5 bases and the J gene end by 4 bases; junction bases not matched to a gene: 9. CDR1 and CDR2 (germline): MDHEN, SYDVKM. The CDR3 region is CASSTELAGGNADTQYF. The CDR3 coding sequence is TGTGCCAGCAGTACTGAACTAGCGGGGGGGAATGCAGATACGCAGTATTTT.

J is TRBJ2-6 and V is TRBV2; no firm D call. The V end lost 7 bases, the J end lost 0 bases, and 7 bases lay between the germline ends. This CDR3 has 14 residues. The V gene's germline CDR1 is SNHLY and CDR2 FYNNEI. The DNA for the CDR3 is TGTGCCAGCATTGGAAGCTCTGGGGCCAACGTCCTGACTTTC. Translation gives CASIGSSGANVLTF.

This clonotype was seen ten or more times. The chain carries TRBV27 and TRBJ1-5, with D tentatively TRBD1 (5 bases). The germline V gene encodes CDR1 MNHEY and CDR2 SMNVEV (reference sequence). Trimming removed 4 bases at V and 6 bases at J, with 10 bases between. The CDR3 is 13 amino acids. In DNA form, the CDR3 reads TGTGCCAGCAGTTACTCAGGGTTTCAGCCCCAGCATTTT. It codes for CASSYSGFQPQHF.

With regard to this clonotype: A much larger clone lies one base from this, so it may be a read error. The genes are TRBV7-6 and TRBJ1-2; D perhaps matches TRBD1 (5 bases). The germline gives CDR1 SGHVS, CDR2 FNYEAQ. The CDR3 totals 14 residues. CDR3: CACSLGPEPHGYTF. CDR3 nucleotide sequence: TGTGCCTGCAGCTTGGGACCCGAGCCCCATGGCTACACCTTC. Full variable domain (missing parts from reference TRBV7-6 and TRBJ1-2): GAGVSQSPRYKVTKRGQDVALRCDPISGHVSLYWYRQALGQGPEFLTYFNYEAQQDKSGLPNDRFSAERPEGSISTLTIQRTEQRDSAMYRCACSLGPEPHGYTFGSGTRLTVV.

This clonotype was seen repeatedly, ten times or more. The chain combines TRBV7-9 with TRBJ1-2, with D unresolved. Looked up from germline, CDR1 is SEHNR and CDR2 is FQNEAQ (reference sequence). V lost 5 bases and J 4 bases, leaving 20 bases between the germline ends. The CDR3 consists of 16 residues. The CDR3 loop reads CASSVEFGDAGYGYTF. The CDR3 bases are TGTGCCAGCAGCGTCGAGTTCGGGGATGCTGGCTATGGCTACACCTTC.

In DNA, the CDR3 is TGTGCCAGCAGCATAGGAGGGGCCAACGAGCAGTACTTC. Its protein is CASSIGGANEQYF. This chain joins TRBV6-6 and TRBJ2-7; a possible D gene is TRBD2 (6 bases). The germline CDR1 and CDR2 sequences are MNHNY and SVGAGI (reference sequence). This CDR3 has 13 residues. Trimming cost V 6 bases and J 5 bases, with 14 bases left between them.

This clonotype came up a few times. The chain recombines TRBV4-3 with TRBJ1-6; D is possibly TRBD1 (5 bases). Germline V gene lookup returns CDR1 LGHNA and CDR2 YSLEER. The CDR3 is 16 amino acids. Trimming cost V 0 bases and J 5 bases, with 11 bases left between them. CDR3 nucleotides: TGCGCCAGCAGCCAAGATTCGGCAGGGAATAATTCACCCCTCCACTTT. It codes for CASSQDSAGNNSPLHF.

The genes are TRBV9 and TRBJ1-1, with D unclear. Germline CDR1 is SGDLS and CDR2 is YYNGEE. This CDR3 region has 14 residues. Trimming removed 8 bases at V and 0 bases at J, with 14 bases between. The CDR3 loop is CASGTERLNTEAFF. CDR3 nucleotide sequence: TGTGCCAGTGGAACGGAGCGATTGAACACTGAAGCTTTCTTT.

Many counts were recorded for this clonotype. The chain combines TRBV7-6 with TRBJ2-5; 12 bases agree with TRBD1. Germline loops: CDR1 SGHVS, CDR2 FNYEAQ. Trimming removed 1 base from V and 5 bases from J; junction bases left unmatched: 5. The CDR3 totals 16 residues. The CDR3 sequence is CASSLGDRGLRETQYF. For the CDR3, the DNA is TGTGCCAGCAGCTTAGGGGACAGGGGGCTGAGGGAGACCCAGTACTTC.

A single count supports this clonotype. The chain uses TRBV20-1 and TRBJ2-1; 8 bases line up with TRBD2. Looked up from germline, CDR1 is DFQATT and CDR2 is SNEGSKA (reference sequence). V lost 1 base to trimming and J lost 3 bases; unmatched junction nucleotides: 5. The CDR3 loop spans 15 amino acids. DNA of the CDR3: TGCAGTGCTAGAGGGCGGACTAGCCTCTACAATGAGCAGTTCTTC. Translated: CSARGRTSLYNEQFF.

This clonotype occurred many times. The chain uses TRBV4-2 and TRBJ1-6, with TRBD1 matching over 9 bases. The CDR3 contains 19 residues. Unmatched junction bases numbered 10, after V lost 0 bases and J lost 4 bases. CDR1 is LGHNA and CDR2 is YNFKEQ in the germline V gene. The CDR3 region is CASSQEWATGGIYNSPLHF. Written as DNA, the CDR3 is TGTGCCAGCAGCCAAGAATGGGCAACAGGGGGCATATATAATTCACCCCTCCACTTT.

The rearrangement joins TRBV15 to TRBJ2-1; 8 bases map to TRBD2. Germline V gene data show CDR1 as LNHNV and CDR2 as YYDKDF (reference sequence). V lost 5 bases to trimming and J lost 0 bases; unmatched junction nucleotides: 3. The CDR3 consists of 15 residues. The DNA of the CDR3 is TGTGCCACCAGCCCCGGACTAGCCTCCTACAATGAGCAGTTCTTC. This encodes CATSPGLASYNEQFF. The full variable domain, its missing parts supplied by reference TRBV15 and TRBJ2-1, is DAMVIQNPRYQVTQFGKPVTLSCSQTLNHNVMYWYQQKSSQAPKLLFHYYDKDFNNEADTPDNFQSRRPNTSFCFLDIRSPGLGDTAMYLCATSPGLASYNEQFFGPGTRLTVL.

This clonotype was seen a handful of times. The chain links TRBV7-9 to TRBJ1-1; weak D call: TRBD1 (6 bases). V was clipped by 5 bases and J by 7 bases, with 20 bases between them. In germline, CDR1 is SEHNR, CDR2 FQNEAQ (reference sequence). The CDR3 is made up of 15 amino acids. CDR3 in DNA: TGTGCCAGCAGCCGAGGGGGGGGCGGTTTGGATGAAGCTTTCTTT. The encoded protein is CASSRGGGGLDEAFF.

This clonotype was seen a handful of times. At one of its ends the junction is not consistent with the germline gene, which may arise from a read error. The rearrangement joins TRBV7-6 to TRBJ2-5; no clear D gene. Germline values: CDR1 SGHVS, CDR2 FNYEAQ. The CDR3 consists of 13 residues. In DNA, the CDR3 is TGTGCTAGCAGCTTTCGTCTCGAAGAGACCCAGTACTTC. Its protein product is CASSFRLEETQYF. The variable domain in full, with the rest retrieved from reference TRBV7-6 and TRBJ2-5, is GAGVSQSPRYKVTKRGQDVALRCDPISGHVSLYWYRQALGQGPEFLTYFNYEAQQDKSGLPNDRFSAERPEGSISTLTIQRTEQRDSAMYRCASSFRLEETQYFGPGTRLLVL.

This clonotype occurred a few times. The chain carries TRBV7-2 and TRBJ2-5; 8 bases map to TRBD2. V was clipped by 6 bases and J by 2 bases; unmatched bases: 2. CDR1 and CDR2 (germline): SGHTA, FQGNSA. The CDR3 has 13 residues. CDR3 in amino acids: CASRSSGQETQYF. CDR3 nucleotide sequence: TGTGCCAGCAGGTCTAGCGGGCAAGAGACCCAGTACTTC.

This clonotype was counted between two and nine times. The J gene is TRBJ1-5, the V gene TRBV5-5; 9 bases fit TRBD1. The CDR3 runs 15 residues. V dropped 4 bases and J dropped 2; count of bases not matched to a gene: 4. The germline gives CDR1 SGHKS, CDR2 YYEKEE (reference sequence). In DNA, the CDR3 is TGTGCCAGCAGCATGGGACAGGGAGGCAATCAGCCCCAGCATTTT. It translates to CASSMGQGGNQPQHF.

The V call is TRBV19, the J call TRBJ2-2; TRBD1 aligns across 9 bases. The CDR3 is 16 amino acids. V dropped 5 bases and J dropped 7; count of bases not matched to a gene: 11. Germline V gene lookup returns CDR1 LNHDA and CDR2 SQIVND (reference sequence). As DNA, the CDR3 is TGTGCCAGTAGTTTTCTTGGACAGGGGATTGTCGGGGAGCTGTTTTTT. Amino acid sequence: CASSFLGQGIVGELFF.

V gene TRBV9 combines with J gene TRBJ2-2, with TRBD1 matching over 7 bases. V gave up 3 bases and J gave up 0 bases; unmatched junction bases: 8. This CDR3 is 17 amino acids long. Looked up from germline, CDR1 is SGDLS and CDR2 is YYNGEE. CDR3 bases: TGTGCCAGCAGCGAACCTTCGACAGGGACGAACACCGGGGAGCTGTTTTTT. It translates to CASSEPSTGTNTGELFF.

This clonotype was seen only a few times. The chain carries TRBV12-3 or TRBV12-4 and TRBJ2-1; D possibly corresponds to TRBD1 (6 bases). CDR3 length: 19 amino acids. The V end lost 3 bases, the J end lost 6 bases, and 27 bases lay between the germline ends. The CDR3: CASSFDLPSGHQLGNEQFF. The CDR3 DNA follows: TGTGCCAGCAGTTTCGACCTTCCCTCGGGACACCAATTGGGCAATGAGCAGTTCTTC.

This clonotype was seen a handful of times. The CDR3 region is CASSGRSARYGYTF. The CDR3 DNA follows: TGTGCCAGCAGTGGGCGCTCGGCGCGCTATGGCTACACCTTC. This sequence joins TRBV25-1 and TRBJ1-2; D is undetermined. The CDR3 loop spans 14 amino acids. The germline gives CDR1 MGHDK, CDR2 SYGVNS. The V gene lost 4 bases and the J gene lost 4 bases, with 13 bases spanning the gap.

The chain employs TRBV5-1 and TRBJ2-7, with a weak D call TRBD2 (5 bases). Trimming cost V 1 base and J 5 bases, with 16 bases left between them. CDR3 length equals 15 residues. Germline V gives CDR1 SGHRS, CDR2 YFSETQ. DNA of the CDR3: TGCGCCAGCAGCTTGAATTACGGACTTCGGGACGAGCAGTACTTC. It codes for CASSLNYGLRDEQYF.